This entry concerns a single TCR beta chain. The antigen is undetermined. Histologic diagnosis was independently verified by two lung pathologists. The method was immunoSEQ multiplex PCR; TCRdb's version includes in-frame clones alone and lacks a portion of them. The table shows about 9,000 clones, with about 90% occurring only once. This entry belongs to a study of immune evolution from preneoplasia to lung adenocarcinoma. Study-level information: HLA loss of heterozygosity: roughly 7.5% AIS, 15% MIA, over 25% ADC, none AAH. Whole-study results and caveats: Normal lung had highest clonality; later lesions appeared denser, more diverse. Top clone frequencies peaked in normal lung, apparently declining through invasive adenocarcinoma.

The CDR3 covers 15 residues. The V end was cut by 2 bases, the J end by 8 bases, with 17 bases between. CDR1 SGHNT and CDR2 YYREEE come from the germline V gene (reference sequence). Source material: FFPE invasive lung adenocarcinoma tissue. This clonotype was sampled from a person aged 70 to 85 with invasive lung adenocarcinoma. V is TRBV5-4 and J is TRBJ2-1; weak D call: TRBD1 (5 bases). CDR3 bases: TGTGCCAGCAGCTTCATGGGGCGCGAGTACGATGAGCAGTTCTTC. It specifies CASSFMGREYDEQFF.